The rows below give T cell receptor beta chains drawn from one sample of a study of human T cells and chemical hapten exposure. One entry per CDR3 protein, called by TCRdb with MiXCR from the RACE reads. The sample yields 150,000 to 200,000 distinct CDR3 sequences, more than 12% seen once. Sequencing used whole blood, obtained in connection with sensitization to the hapten diphenylcyclopropenone (DPC). The receptors shown here come from a woman in her twenties or thirties with alopecia areata. Some clones in this sample may be carry-over from other donors' samples. CDR3s include the opening cysteine and the closing phenylalanine or tryptophan. The size entry is marked missing in some rows and otherwise reads once, few, many or a size class.

-	14	TRBV20-1	TRBJ2-1	CSAHGTPILNEQFF
-	12	TRBV20-1	TRBJ2-3	CSARAVSDTQYF
-	14	TRBV5-1	TRBJ2-5	CASTYSTGGETQYF
few	14	TRBV28	TRBJ2-3	CASSRGGRADTQYF
-	14	TRBV12-3/TRBV12-4	TRBJ2-3	CASRWTGGTDTQYF
-	13	TRBV9	TRBJ2-2	CASSVLVGGELFF
few	16	TRBV7-3	TRBJ2-2	CASSQQPGLAIGELFF
-	13	TRBV20-1	TRBJ1-1	CSARINRGLEAFF
few	15	TRBV6-5	TRBJ1-2	CASRAGTSGLYGYTF
few	14	TRBV28	TRBJ1-4	CASSLSGAFGKLFF
-	14	TRBV12-3/TRBV12-4	TRBJ2-7	CASSQGQGPDEQYF
few	14	TRBV12-3/TRBV12-4	TRBJ1-4	CASSLETGYEKLFF
many	12	TRBV11-2	TRBJ1-5	CASSLGRQPQHF
few	14	TRBV7-6	TRBJ2-7	CASSSLRGELEQYF
-	16	TRBV11-2	TRBJ1-4	CASSLGTGDRKEKLFF
many	13	TRBV25-1	TRBJ2-7	CASSVGLSYEQYF
many	17	TRBV9	TRBJ1-6	CASSEGPGSSYNSPLHF
few	13	TRBV4-3	TRBJ2-2	CASSPRPTGELFF
-	14	TRBV30	TRBJ2-7	CAWSVLAGSYEQYF
-	13	TRBV5-1	TRBJ2-3	CASSLAAIDTQYF
many	14	TRBV10-3	TRBJ1-2	CAISGGQPNYGYTF
-	15	TRBV5-4	TRBJ2-1	CASSPGGQGDDEQFF
few	13	TRBV11-2	TRBJ2-1	CASSPNHGNEQFF
few	13	TRBV5-6	TRBJ1-5	CASSFSENQPQHF
few	14	TRBV5-4	TRBJ2-5	CASSLAQGQETQYF
-	15	TRBV27	TRBJ2-7	CASSLSQGLTYEQYF
few	13	TRBV27	TRBJ2-3	CASSLTITDTQYF
many	15	TRBV11-2	TRBJ2-2	CASREGLGVLGELFF
-	12	TRBV28	TRBJ1-1	CASSPSTGKLVF
few	11	TRBV28	TRBJ1-2	CASKIGYGYTF
-	15	TRBV19	TRBJ2-7	CASKREQGSSYEQYF
many	13	TRBV3-1	TRBJ1-5	CASSQDLNQPQHF
-	11	TRBV6-2/TRBV6-3	TRBJ1-2	CASSYPTGRFF
few	14	TRBV20-1	TRBJ1-4	CSASRQATNEKLFF
-	15	TRBV7-6	TRBJ2-2	CASCLGGPGTGELFF
-	14	TRBV13	TRBJ2-7	CTSSLGGANPEQYF
-	16	TRBV10-2	TRBJ1-2	CASSERQGRLRHGYTF
few	14	TRBV20-1	TRBJ2-2	CSARDQWERRELFF
-	13	TRBV30	TRBJ1-1	CAWSGRGYTEAFF
few	14	TRBV20-1	TRBJ2-3	CSASRGSGTDTQYF
-	14	TRBV2	TRBJ2-1	CASSSNRESNEQFF
-	16	TRBV7-3	TRBJ2-3	CASSPLGPGGADTQYF
-	11	TRBV11-3	TRBJ2-7	CASGLVYEQYF
few	14	TRBV29-1	TRBJ1-1	CSVEEGALGTEAFF
few	20	TRBV7-9	TRBJ1-1	CASGPLGLRQGTAENTEAFF
many	13	TRBV6-1	TRBJ1-1	CASRTEMNTEAFF
many	15	TRBV7-6	TRBJ2-3	CASSLRVLGPPTQYF
-	14	TRBV29-1	TRBJ2-1	CSVSRDTSYNEQFF
-	13	TRBV29-1	TRBJ2-7	CSVYLGHSYEQYF
few	15	TRBV6-2/TRBV6-3	TRBJ2-2	CASSYVGVGDGELFF